The 24 T cell receptor beta chains given below trace back to one sample, sequenced in a study of T cells in women clearing cervical HPV infection. This table comes from immunoSEQ multiplex PCR, and its TCRdb copy is limited to in-frame clones, with some not included. The sample has under 50,000 clones. Material: blood buffy coat. These receptors came from a woman between 18 and 70 years old with a cervical HPV16 infection that either progressed to CIN3+ or cleared (not recorded which).

About this clone itself: The read ends 3 residues shy of where the CDR3 ends; the end is completed using the germline J gene. The V gene is TRBV2, the J gene TRBJ1-2; D is perhaps TRBD1 (5 bases). Germline-derived CDR1 and CDR2 are SNHLY and FYNNEI. This CDR3 has 13 residues. V was shortened by 6 bases and J by 2 bases, with 10 bases between the two germline ends. The DNA read from the CDR3 is TGTGCCAGCAGGGAACAGGTCAACTATGGC. It codes for CASREQVNYG. The entire CDR3 is CASREQVNYGYTF. The full variable domain, rest sourced from reference TRBV2 and TRBJ1-2, is EPEVTQTPSHQVTQMGQEVILRCVPISNHLYFYWYRQILGQKVEFLVSFYNNEISEKSEIFDDQFSVERPDGSNFTLKIRSTKLEDSAMYFCASREQVNYGYTFGSGTRLTVV.

Concerning this clone itself: The DNA ends 3 residues before the CDR3 does, and the rest of the CDR3 is filled in from the germline J gene. The V and J genes are TRBV29-1 and TRBJ1-1; 9 nucleotides agree with TRBD1. Germline-derived CDR1 and CDR2 are SQVTM and ANQGSEA. Trimming took 6 bases from V and 5 from J; bases not matched to a gene: 7. This CDR3 is 13 amino acids long. The CDR3 DNA, read in part, is TGCAGCGTAGCGACAGGGGGGGTGACTGAA. Translating gives CSVATGGVTE. The CDR3 in its entirety is CSVATGGVTEAFF.

A remark on this clone: The sequence runs out 3 residues before the end of the CDR3; the remainder is reconstructed from the germline J gene. V is TRBV18 and J is TRBJ2-2; maybe TRBD1 (5 bases). The length of the CDR3 is 15 residues. Looked up from germline, CDR1 is KGHSH and CDR2 is LQKENI. V was clipped by 3 bases and J by 2 bases, with 10 bases between them. CDR3 protein: CASSPGLDNTGELFF. The sequenced CDR3 bases are TGTGCCAGCTCACCGGGGCTAGACAACACCGGGGAG.

Details on this clone: The read gets to within 3 residues of the CDR3 end, and the germline J gene fills in the rest. This sequence joins TRBV6-1 and TRBJ2-3, with a weak D call TRBD1 (6 bases). The CDR3 totals 14 residues. Germline CDR1 and CDR2: MNHNS and SASEGT. Trimming shortened V by 4 bases and J by 3 bases, and 11 bases separated the two germline ends. The part of the CDR3 DNA that was read is TGTGCCAGCAGTGCAGGGGTTCCAACAGATACG. It codes for CASSAGVPTDT. The full CDR3 is CASSAGVPTDTQYF.

About this clone: The read gets to within 3 residues of the CDR3 end, and the germline J gene fills in the rest. The V and J genes are TRBV2 and TRBJ2-7; no reliable D call. The CDR3 has 14 amino acids. Per the germline V gene, CDR1 is SNHLY and CDR2 is FYNNEI. Trimming stripped 4 bases from V and 3 bases from J, with 13 bases between. Partial CDR3 DNA: TGTGCCAGCAGTGTCGGCCAGACAAACTACGAG. Translating gives CASSVGQTNYE. The full CDR3 protein is CASSVGQTNYEQYF.

In the case of this clone: The read halts 3 residues ahead of the CDR3 end, with the missing end drawn from the germline J gene. The J gene is TRBJ2-3, the V gene TRBV7-9; the D is unclear. The CDR3 runs 15 residues. From germline, CDR1 is SEHNR and CDR2 FQNEAQ (reference sequence). V lost 5 bases, J lost 4 bases, and 16 bases lay in between. CDR3 DNA (partial): TGTGCCAGCAGCACCGACACGTTTCCTCCAGATACG. This gives the protein CASSTDTFPPDT. In full, the CDR3 reads CASSTDTFPPDTQYF.

About this clone: The DNA ends 3 residues before the CDR3 does, and the rest of the CDR3 is filled in from the germline J gene. The V and J genes are TRBV11-2 and TRBJ1-2; tentative D call: TRBD1 (6 bases). The germline V gene encodes CDR1 SGHAT and CDR2 FQNNGV. The CDR3 has 13 residues. The sequenced part of the CDR3 DNA is TGTGCCAGCAGCTTAGGCAGGGGAGTAGGC. Translated, it gives CASSLGRGVG. The CDR3 reads in full as CASSLGRGVGYTF.

In regard to this clone: The DNA ends 3 residues before the CDR3 does, and the rest of the CDR3 is filled in from the germline J gene. This chain connects TRBV2 to TRBJ2-3; D gene ambiguous. The CDR3 loop spans 15 amino acids. Germline CDR1 and CDR2: SNHLY and FYNNEI. V was shortened by 7 bases and J by 2 bases, with 16 bases between the two germline ends. The part of the CDR3 DNA that was read is TGTGCCAGCAAGAGGCGGAGCCTTAACACAGATACG. It yields the protein CASKRRSLNTDT. The entire CDR3 protein reads CASKRRSLNTDTQYF.

About this clone itself: The missing CDR3 end, 3 residues past where the read stops, is filled in from the germline J gene. The V and J genes are TRBV18 and TRBJ2-3; no clear D. Germline CDR1 reads KGHSH; CDR2 reads LQKENI. CDR3 size: 13 residues. CDR3: CASSPQVQETQYF. The covered CDR3 bases are TGTGCCAGCTCACCACAGGTCCAAGAGACG.

As to this clone: Read sequence stops 3 residues before the CDR3 end, and the germline J gene provides the missing end. The chain couples TRBV18 to TRBJ2-2; 8 nucleotides align to TRBD1. Germline CDR1 and CDR2: KGHSH and LQKENI. With 3 bases clipped from V and 1 base from J, the junction kept 4 bases outside the gene matches. This CDR3 is built from 16 residues. The CDR3 is CASSPSGTGNTGELFF. CDR3 DNA, as far as it was read: TGTGCCAGCTCACCCTCCGGGACAGGGAACACCGGGGAG.

On this clone: Read data end 3 residues before the CDR3 end; the end is taken from the germline J gene. The rearrangement uses TRBV5-1 and TRBJ2-7, with 9 bases that match TRBD1. The germline gives CDR1 SGHRS, CDR2 YFSETQ. The CDR3 length is 17 residues. The V segment lost 4 bases and the J segment 6 bases; nucleotides outside the gene matches: 17. Incomplete CDR3 DNA: TGCGCCAGCAGCAAAGACTTCGGGGGGACAGGGATAAGCGAG. Translated, it gives CASSKDFGGTGISE. The entire CDR3 reads CASSKDFGGTGISEQYF.

In regard to this clone: Read coverage stops 3 residues before the CDR3 terminus; the germline J gene supplies the remainder. V is TRBV2 and J is TRBJ2-7; 8 bases match TRBD1. Germline V CDR1 and CDR2: SNHLY, FYNNEI. J gave up 5 bases and V 7 bases, and 7 bases lay outside the gene matches. This CDR3 comprises 13 residues. The CDR3 here is CASNGDRGHEQYF. CDR3 DNA, as far as it was read: TGTGCCAGCAATGGAGACAGGGGCCACGAG.

CDR3 bases read: TGTGCCACCCGAAAGGGCGGGAGTCAAGAGACG. Amino acids: CATRKGGSQET. The CDR3 in full is CATRKGGSQETQYF. V and J are TRBV7-9 and TRBJ2-3, with TRBD2 identical over 7 bases. The CDR3 is cut off 3 residues early in the read; its end comes from the germline J gene. Germline lookup yields CDR1 SEHNR and CDR2 FQNEAQ (reference sequence). CDR3 length: 14 amino acids.

A remark on this clone: Read coverage stops 3 residues before the CDR3 terminus; the germline J gene supplies the remainder. This chain connects TRBV5-1 to TRBJ1-2; 7 bases fit TRBD1. With V trimmed by 0 bases and J by 5 bases, 13 bases remained unmatched. Germline loops: CDR1 SGHRS, CDR2 YFSETQ. This CDR3 region has 17 residues. CDR3 DNA (partial): TGCGCCAGCAGCTTGGGCCGACGGGAGGGGGCGCGATATGGC. Its protein product is CASSLGRREGARYG. The entire CDR3 reads CASSLGRREGARYGYTF.

CDR3 DNA (partial): TGCAGCGCAATTTCAGGGGGACCAAACACTGAA. This sequence encodes CSAISGGPNTE. The full CDR3 sequence reads CSAISGGPNTEAFF. The V gene is TRBV29-1, the J gene TRBJ1-1; TRBD1 matches at 7 bases. The read ends 3 residues early relative to the CDR3; the germline J gene fills the gap. Germline CDR1 SQVTM, CDR2 ANQGSEA. Trimming at V came to 7 bases and at J to 2 bases, leaving 10 bases not matched to a gene. This CDR3 has 14 residues.

Note on this clone: The missing CDR3 end, 3 residues past where the read stops, is filled in from the germline J gene. J is TRBJ2-4 and V is TRBV7-9; no reliable D call. Between the trimmed V and J ends, which lost 3 bases and 9 bases, there was a span of 18 bases. Germline assignment: CDR1 SEHNR and CDR2 FQNEAQ (reference sequence). The CDR3 length is 15 residues. CDR3 DNA, as far as it was read: TGTGCCAGCAGCTTGAGTGGAATCCCGACGGGCATT. Protein sequence: CASSLSGIPTGI. The complete CDR3 reads CASSLSGIPTGIQYF.

For this clone: Coverage ceases 3 residues before the CDR3 finishes, and the germline J gene fills in the end. The rearrangement uses TRBV5-1 and TRBJ2-3, with 10 bases aligning to TRBD2. The CDR3 spans 16 residues. Germline V gene data show CDR1 as SGHRS and CDR2 as YFSETQ. The V gene end was trimmed by 2 bases and the J gene end by 2 bases; junction bases not matched to a gene: 5. The DNA read from the CDR3 is TGCGCCAGCAGCTTCAATAGCGGGGGGCTCACAGATACG. Translation: CASSFNSGGLTDT. The entire CDR3 protein reads CASSFNSGGLTDTQYF.

Partial CDR3 DNA: TGTGCCAGCAGCTTATGGCAGTACAATGAG. This gives the protein CASSLWQYNE. The whole CDR3 sequence is CASSLWQYNEQFF. This rearrangement joins TRBV7-2 to TRBJ2-1; D is unclear. The CDR3 goes on 3 residues after the read ends, and that part is filled in from the germline J gene. V was shortened by 2 bases and J by 4 bases, with 6 bases between the two germline ends. The CDR3 runs to 13 residues. Looked up from germline, CDR1 is SGHTA and CDR2 is FQGNSA. Full variable domain (remainder filled in from reference TRBV7-2 and TRBJ2-1): GAGVSQSPSNKVTEKGKDVELRCDPISGHTALYWYRQSLGQGLEFLIYFQGNSAPDKSGLPSDRFSAERTGGSVSTLTIQRTQQEDSAVYLCASSLWQYNEQFFGPGTRLTVL.

CDR3 sequence: CASSPYTRGQETQYF. The CDR3 DNA, read in part, is TGTGCCAGCAGCCCTTATACCAGGGGGCAAGAGACC. The V and J genes are TRBV7-8 and TRBJ2-5; the match to TRBD1 covers 7 bases. The CDR3 end is not reached by the read, which stops 3 residues before it; the germline J gene fills it in. V shed 5 bases, J shed 2 bases, and the junction held 8 bases outside the gene matches. The CDR3 is 15 amino acids. CDR1 SGHVS and CDR2 FQNEAQ come from the germline V gene.

Turning to this clone: The CDR3 is cut off 3 residues early in the read; its end comes from the germline J gene. This chain links TRBV2 with TRBJ1-4; 8 bases are shared with TRBD1. This CDR3 comprises 15 residues. V was clipped by 7 bases and J by 6 bases; unmatched bases: 10. Germline CDR1 SNHLY, CDR2 FYNNEI. The sequenced part of the CDR3 DNA is TGTGCCAGCACCGGACAGGGCCGTCGGTATGAAAAA. Translated: CASTGQGRRYEK. The entire CDR3 protein reads CASTGQGRRYEKLFF.

Concerning this clone itself: The read finishes 3 residues shy of the CDR3 end, and the germline J gene is used to complete it. The gene calls are TRBV28 and TRBJ2-7, with 8 nucleotides matching TRBD1. The J segment lost 3 bases and the V segment lost 2 bases, leaving 9 bases of the junction unmatched. This CDR3 is 16 amino acids long. The germline V gene encodes CDR1 MDHEN and CDR2 SYDVKM. Partial CDR3 DNA: TGTGCCAGCAGTTTAAGCCCTCTGACAGGGGTCTACGAG. Its translation is CASSLSPLTGVYE. The whole CDR3 is CASSLSPLTGVYEQYF.

CDR3 amino acids: CASSDPTGYTEAFF. CDR3 DNA (partial): TGTGCCAGCAGTGACCCGACAGGGTACACTGAA. V is TRBV2 and J is TRBJ1-1; 7 nucleotides align to TRBD1. The read gets to within 3 residues of the CDR3 end, and the germline J gene fills in the rest. J gave up 3 bases and V 3 bases, and 4 bases lay outside the gene matches. The germline gives CDR1 SNHLY, CDR2 FYNNEI. The CDR3 runs 14 residues.

With regard to this clone: Read coverage stops 3 residues before the CDR3 terminus; the germline J gene supplies the remainder. This chain connects TRBV19 to TRBJ2-3, with a weak D call TRBD2 (7 bases). V was pared by 2 bases and J by 5 bases, with 14 bases between. Germline assignment: CDR1 LNHDA and CDR2 SQIVND (reference sequence). CDR3 length equals 15 residues. This CDR3 is CASSIRGGGGDTQYF. The part of the CDR3 DNA that was read is TGTGCCAGTAGTATAAGGGGGGGCGGAGGAGATACG.

As concerns this clone: The read halts 3 residues ahead of the CDR3 end, with the missing end drawn from the germline J gene. The rearrangement uses TRBV28 and TRBJ2-7; TRBD2 matches at 7 bases. The CDR3 runs 16 residues. The junction had 11 bases not matched to a gene; V was cut back by 2 bases and J by 4 bases. Per germline, CDR1 MDHEN and CDR2 SYDVKM. The sequenced CDR3 bases are TGTGCCAGCAGTTTAACCCCCTGGGGGGGAAGATACGAG. Protein sequence: CASSLTPWGGRYE. The full CDR3 sequence reads CASSLTPWGGRYEQYF.